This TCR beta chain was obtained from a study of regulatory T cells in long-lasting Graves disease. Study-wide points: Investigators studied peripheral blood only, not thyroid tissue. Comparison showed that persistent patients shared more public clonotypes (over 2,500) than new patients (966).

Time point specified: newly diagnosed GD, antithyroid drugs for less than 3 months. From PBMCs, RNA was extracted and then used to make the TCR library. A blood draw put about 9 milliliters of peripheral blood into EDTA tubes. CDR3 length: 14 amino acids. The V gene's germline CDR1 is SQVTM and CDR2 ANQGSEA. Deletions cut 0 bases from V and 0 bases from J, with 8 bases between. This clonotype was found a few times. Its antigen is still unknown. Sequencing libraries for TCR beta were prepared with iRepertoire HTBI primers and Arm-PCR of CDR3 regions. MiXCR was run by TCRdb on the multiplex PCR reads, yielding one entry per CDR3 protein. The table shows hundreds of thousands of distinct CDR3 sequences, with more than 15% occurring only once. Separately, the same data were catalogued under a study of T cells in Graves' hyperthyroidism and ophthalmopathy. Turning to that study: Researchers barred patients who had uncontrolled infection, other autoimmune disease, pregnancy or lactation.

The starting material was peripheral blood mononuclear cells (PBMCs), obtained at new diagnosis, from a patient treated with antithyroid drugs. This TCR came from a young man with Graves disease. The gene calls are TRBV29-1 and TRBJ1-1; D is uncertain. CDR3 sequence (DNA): TGCAGCGTTGAAGATGGTTCGATGAACACTGAAGCTTTCTTT. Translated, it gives CSVEDGSMNTEAFF.